This T cell receptor beta chain comes out of a study of T cells in Graves' hyperthyroidism and ophthalmopathy. Broader study findings: Blood samples included most of the expanded thyroid clonotypes exceeding 0.001.

CDR3 length: 14 amino acids. The V end lost 5 bases, the J end lost 7 bases, and 15 bases lay between the germline ends. CDR1 SGHTA and CDR2 FQGNSA come from the germline V gene. An absence of ophthalmopathy progression within 18 months meant stable Graves' hyperthyroidism. Participants, patients aged 18 to 65, had newly diagnosed hyperthyroidism with a duration under 2 months. Fresh peripheral blood, roughly 10 ml, was the source of the PBMCs. This clonotype was observed at least ten times. The target antigen is unknown. The CDR3 regions of TCR beta were amplified from RNA transcripts. In the first-round RT-PCR of the TCR CDR3, the HTBI primer set was used. Each CDR3 protein is one row after TCRdb ran MiXCR on the multiplex PCR reads. The sample records about 690,000 distinct CDR3 sequences, roughly 17% being singletons.

This rearrangement joins TRBV7-2 to TRBJ2-1, with D perhaps matching TRBD2 (5 bases). The TCR originated in a man in his fifties or sixties with Graves' hyperthyroidism. Sequenced sample: blood. The CDR3 protein is CASSLLNRGNEQFF. CDR3 coding DNA: TGTGCCAGCAGCCTCCTGAACCGAGGGAATGAGCAGTTCTTC.